This record covers a single T cell receptor (delta chain). One junction end disagrees with the germline gene, perhaps due to a read error. These data originate in a study of gamma-delta T cells after stem cell transplantation. Germline V gene data show CDR1 as TSWWSYY and CDR2 as QGS. The CDR3 consists of 21 residues. TCRdb reprocessed the RT-PCR reads through CATT. The repertoire includes about 14,000 delta-chain clones, roughly 34% of them detected once, and around 4% sits in the top ten. This clonotype was sampled from a human donor. It is not recorded whose cells these are; they may come from a transplant donor. The specimen was gamma-delta T cells. J is TRDJ2 and V is TRDV1; the D gene is possibly TRDD3 (5 bases). The CDR3 reads CALGEPVGHLGFQALTSQLFF. CDR3 DNA sequence: TGTGCTCTTGGGGAACCAGTGGGACACCTGGGATTCCAAGCTTTGACATCACAACTCTTCTTT.